This T cell receptor (beta chain) was captured by sequencing in a study of blood T cell repertoires in COVID-19. About the study: The United States, Italy and Spain were the sources of the acute and convalescent COVID-19 samples. From T cells, B-cell-depleted T cells, or PBMCs came the material, which was cDNA or gDNA.

Authors' analysis steps: Amplified reference gene primers provided the basis for estimating nucleated cell counts. The assay was immunoSEQ multiplex PCR, and TCRdb's table has in-frame clones only and misses some. V and J calls and clone size come straight from that table; D and trimming were deduced from the DNA. Of roughly 100,000 clones listed, 65% to 80% are singletons. The sample comprised peripheral blood. The receptor was isolated from an older man with active or convalescent COVID-19.

DNA for the CDR3: TGTGCCAGCCAGGGTCGGGGGGCGGAAGGCTACACCTTC. Amino acid sequence: CASQGRGAEGYTF. This chain joins TRBV6-5 and TRBJ1-2, with TRBD1 as a possible D gene (6 bases). Germline V CDR1 and CDR2: MNHEY, SVGAGI. This CDR3 region has 13 residues. V was cut by 8 bases and J by 8 bases, with 18 bases left in between.